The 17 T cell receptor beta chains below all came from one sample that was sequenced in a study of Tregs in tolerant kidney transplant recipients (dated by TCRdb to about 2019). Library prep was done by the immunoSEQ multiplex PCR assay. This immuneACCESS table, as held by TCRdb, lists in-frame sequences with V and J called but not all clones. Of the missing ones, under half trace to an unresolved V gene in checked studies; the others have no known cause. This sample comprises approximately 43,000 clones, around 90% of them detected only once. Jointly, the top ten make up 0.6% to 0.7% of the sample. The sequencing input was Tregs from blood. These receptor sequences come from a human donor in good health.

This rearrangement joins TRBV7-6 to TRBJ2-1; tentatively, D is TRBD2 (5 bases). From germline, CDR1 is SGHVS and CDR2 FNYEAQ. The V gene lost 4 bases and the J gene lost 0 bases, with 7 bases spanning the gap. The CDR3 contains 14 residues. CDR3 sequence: CASSSSFSYNEQFF. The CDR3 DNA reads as TGTGCCAGCAGCTCTAGCTTCTCCTACAATGAGCAGTTCTTC.

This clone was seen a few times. The DNA for the CDR3 is TGTGCCAGCAGCTTGACAGAGTCCACGAACACTGAAGCTTTCTTT. Its translation is CASSLTESTNTEAFF. The gene calls are TRBV11-2 and TRBJ1-1; the D gene is possibly TRBD1 (5 bases). The CDR3 sequence is 15 residues long. Germline values: CDR1 SGHAT, CDR2 FQNNGV. The ends were cut back, 3 bases at V and 1 base at J, with 12 bases in the middle.

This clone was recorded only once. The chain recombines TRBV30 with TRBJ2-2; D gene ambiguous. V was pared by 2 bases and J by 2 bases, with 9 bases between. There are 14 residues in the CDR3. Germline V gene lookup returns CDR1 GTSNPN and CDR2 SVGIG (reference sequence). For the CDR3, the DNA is TGTGCCTGGAGTCCAGACGCAAACACCGGGGAGCTGTTTTTT. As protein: CAWSPDANTGELFF.

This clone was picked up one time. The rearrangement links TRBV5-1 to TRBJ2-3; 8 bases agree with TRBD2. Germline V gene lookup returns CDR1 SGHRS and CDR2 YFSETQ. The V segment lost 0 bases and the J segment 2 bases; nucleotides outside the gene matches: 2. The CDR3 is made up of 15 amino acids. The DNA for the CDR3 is TGCGCCAGCAGCTTGGACGGACTAGCCACAGATACGCAGTATTTT. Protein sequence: CASSLDGLATDTQYF.

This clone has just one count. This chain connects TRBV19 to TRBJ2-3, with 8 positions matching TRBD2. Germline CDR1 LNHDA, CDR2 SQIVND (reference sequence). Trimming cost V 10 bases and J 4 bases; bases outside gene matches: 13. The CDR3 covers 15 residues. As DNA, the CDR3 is TGTGCCACCCAGTTTGTCGGGGGGGCGGCAGATACGCAGTATTTT. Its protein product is CATQFVGGAADTQYF. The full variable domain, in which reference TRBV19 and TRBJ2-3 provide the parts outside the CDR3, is DGGITQSPKYLFRKEGQNVTLSCEQNLNHDAMYWYRQDPGQGLRLIYYSQIVNDFQKGDIAEGYSVSREKKESFPLTVTSAQKNPTAFYLCATQFVGGAADTQYFGPGTRLTVL.

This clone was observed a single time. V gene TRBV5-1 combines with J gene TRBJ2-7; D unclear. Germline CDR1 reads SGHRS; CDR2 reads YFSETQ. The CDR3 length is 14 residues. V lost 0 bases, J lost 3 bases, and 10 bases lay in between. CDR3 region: CASSLAPNYYEQYF. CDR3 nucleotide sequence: TGCGCCAGCAGCTTGGCTCCCAACTACTACGAGCAGTACTTC.

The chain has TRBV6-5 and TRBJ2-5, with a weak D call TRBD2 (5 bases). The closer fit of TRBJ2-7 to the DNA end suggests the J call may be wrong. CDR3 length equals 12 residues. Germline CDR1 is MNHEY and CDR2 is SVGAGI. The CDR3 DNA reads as TGTGCCAGCAGCGCGGGTCCCGACGAGCAGTACTTC. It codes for CASSAGPDEQYF.

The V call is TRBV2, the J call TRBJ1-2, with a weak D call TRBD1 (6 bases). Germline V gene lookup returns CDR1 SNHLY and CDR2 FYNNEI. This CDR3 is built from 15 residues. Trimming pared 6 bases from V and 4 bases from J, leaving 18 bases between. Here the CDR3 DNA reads TGTGCCAGCAGCCTTCCGACAGGAGTCGGCTATGGCTACACCTTC. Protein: CASSLPTGVGYGYTF.

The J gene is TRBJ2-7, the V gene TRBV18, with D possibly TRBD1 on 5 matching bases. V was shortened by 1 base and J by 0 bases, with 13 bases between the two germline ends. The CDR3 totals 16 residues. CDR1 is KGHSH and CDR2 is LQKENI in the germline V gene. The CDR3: CASSPRVETASYEQYF. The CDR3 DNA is TGTGCCAGCTCACCACGGGTCGAGACAGCCTCCTACGAGCAGTACTTC.

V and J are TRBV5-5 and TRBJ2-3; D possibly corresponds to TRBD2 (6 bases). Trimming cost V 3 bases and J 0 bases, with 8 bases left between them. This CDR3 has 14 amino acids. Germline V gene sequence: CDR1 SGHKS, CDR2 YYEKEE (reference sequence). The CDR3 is CASSYGTSTDTQYF. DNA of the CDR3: TGTGCCAGCAGCTACGGGACTAGCACAGATACGCAGTATTTT. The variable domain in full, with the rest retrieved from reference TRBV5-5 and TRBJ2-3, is DAGVTQSPTHLIKTRGQQVTLRCSPISGHKSVSWYQQVLGQGPQFIFQYYEKEERGRGNFPDRFSARQFPNYSSELNVNALLLGDSALYLCASSYGTSTDTQYFGPGTRLTVL.

The CDR3 is CASSSAVVSSGNTIYF. CDR3 coding DNA: TGTGCCAGCAGCTCGGCGGTGGTTAGTTCTGGAAACACCATATATTTT. The chain recombines TRBV5-4 with TRBJ1-3; D gene unclear. V was shortened by 3 bases and J by 1 base, with 14 bases between the two germline ends. CDR1 and CDR2 from the germline V gene are SGHNT and YYREEE (reference sequence). This CDR3 has 16 residues. Together with reference TRBV5-4 and TRBJ1-3, the CDR3 gives the full variable domain: ETGVTQSPTHLIKTRGQQVTLRCSSQSGHNTVSWYQQALGQGPQFIFQYYREEENGRGNFPPRFSGLQFPNYSSELNVNALELDDSALYLCASSSAVVSSGNTIYFGEGSWLTVV.

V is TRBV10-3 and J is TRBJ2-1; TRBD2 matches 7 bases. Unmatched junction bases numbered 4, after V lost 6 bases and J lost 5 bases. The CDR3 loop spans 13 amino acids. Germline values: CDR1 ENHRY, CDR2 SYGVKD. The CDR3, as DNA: TGTGCCATCAGGACTAGCCCCAACAATGAGCAGTTCTTC. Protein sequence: CAIRTSPNNEQFF.

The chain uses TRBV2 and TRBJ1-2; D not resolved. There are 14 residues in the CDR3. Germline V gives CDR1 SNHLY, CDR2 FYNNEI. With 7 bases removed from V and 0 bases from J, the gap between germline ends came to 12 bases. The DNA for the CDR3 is TGTGCCAGCATCCTGGGAGGGTCTAACTATGGCTACACCTTC. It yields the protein CASILGGSNYGYTF.

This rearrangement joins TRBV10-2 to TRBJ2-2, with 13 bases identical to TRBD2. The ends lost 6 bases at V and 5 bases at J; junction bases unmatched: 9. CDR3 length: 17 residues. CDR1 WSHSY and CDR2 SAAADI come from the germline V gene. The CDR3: CASRPPGLAGRTGELFF. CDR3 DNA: TGCGCCAGCAGACCTCCGGGACTAGCGGGGAGGACCGGGGAGCTGTTTTTT.

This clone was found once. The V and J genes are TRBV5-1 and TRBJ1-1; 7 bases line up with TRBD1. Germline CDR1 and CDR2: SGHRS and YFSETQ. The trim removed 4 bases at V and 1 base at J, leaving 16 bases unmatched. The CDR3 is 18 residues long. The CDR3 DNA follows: TGCGCCAGCAGCCCGGGACAGTCGCCTCGCCTAAAGAACACTGAAGCTTTCTTT. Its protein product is CASSPGQSPRLKNTEAFF.

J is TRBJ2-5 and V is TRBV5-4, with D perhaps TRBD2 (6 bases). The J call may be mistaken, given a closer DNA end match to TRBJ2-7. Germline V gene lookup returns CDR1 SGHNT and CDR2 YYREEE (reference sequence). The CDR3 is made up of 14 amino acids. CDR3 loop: CASSFRRHSGEQYF. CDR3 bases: TGTGCCAGCAGCTTTCGAAGACATAGCGGCGAGCAGTACTTC.

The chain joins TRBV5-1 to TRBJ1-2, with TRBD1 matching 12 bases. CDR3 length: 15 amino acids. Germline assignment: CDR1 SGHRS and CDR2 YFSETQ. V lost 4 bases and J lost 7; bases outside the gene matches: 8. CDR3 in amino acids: CASSRGTGGFIGYTF. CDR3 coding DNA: TGCGCCAGCAGCCGCGGGACAGGGGGCTTTATTGGCTACACCTTC. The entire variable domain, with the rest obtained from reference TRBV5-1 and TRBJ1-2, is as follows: KAGVTQTPRYLIKTRGQQVTLSCSPISGHRSVSWYQQTPGQGLQFLFEYFSETQRNKGNFPGRFSGRQFSNSRSEMNVSTLELGDSALYLCASSRGTGGFIGYTFGSGTRLTVV.